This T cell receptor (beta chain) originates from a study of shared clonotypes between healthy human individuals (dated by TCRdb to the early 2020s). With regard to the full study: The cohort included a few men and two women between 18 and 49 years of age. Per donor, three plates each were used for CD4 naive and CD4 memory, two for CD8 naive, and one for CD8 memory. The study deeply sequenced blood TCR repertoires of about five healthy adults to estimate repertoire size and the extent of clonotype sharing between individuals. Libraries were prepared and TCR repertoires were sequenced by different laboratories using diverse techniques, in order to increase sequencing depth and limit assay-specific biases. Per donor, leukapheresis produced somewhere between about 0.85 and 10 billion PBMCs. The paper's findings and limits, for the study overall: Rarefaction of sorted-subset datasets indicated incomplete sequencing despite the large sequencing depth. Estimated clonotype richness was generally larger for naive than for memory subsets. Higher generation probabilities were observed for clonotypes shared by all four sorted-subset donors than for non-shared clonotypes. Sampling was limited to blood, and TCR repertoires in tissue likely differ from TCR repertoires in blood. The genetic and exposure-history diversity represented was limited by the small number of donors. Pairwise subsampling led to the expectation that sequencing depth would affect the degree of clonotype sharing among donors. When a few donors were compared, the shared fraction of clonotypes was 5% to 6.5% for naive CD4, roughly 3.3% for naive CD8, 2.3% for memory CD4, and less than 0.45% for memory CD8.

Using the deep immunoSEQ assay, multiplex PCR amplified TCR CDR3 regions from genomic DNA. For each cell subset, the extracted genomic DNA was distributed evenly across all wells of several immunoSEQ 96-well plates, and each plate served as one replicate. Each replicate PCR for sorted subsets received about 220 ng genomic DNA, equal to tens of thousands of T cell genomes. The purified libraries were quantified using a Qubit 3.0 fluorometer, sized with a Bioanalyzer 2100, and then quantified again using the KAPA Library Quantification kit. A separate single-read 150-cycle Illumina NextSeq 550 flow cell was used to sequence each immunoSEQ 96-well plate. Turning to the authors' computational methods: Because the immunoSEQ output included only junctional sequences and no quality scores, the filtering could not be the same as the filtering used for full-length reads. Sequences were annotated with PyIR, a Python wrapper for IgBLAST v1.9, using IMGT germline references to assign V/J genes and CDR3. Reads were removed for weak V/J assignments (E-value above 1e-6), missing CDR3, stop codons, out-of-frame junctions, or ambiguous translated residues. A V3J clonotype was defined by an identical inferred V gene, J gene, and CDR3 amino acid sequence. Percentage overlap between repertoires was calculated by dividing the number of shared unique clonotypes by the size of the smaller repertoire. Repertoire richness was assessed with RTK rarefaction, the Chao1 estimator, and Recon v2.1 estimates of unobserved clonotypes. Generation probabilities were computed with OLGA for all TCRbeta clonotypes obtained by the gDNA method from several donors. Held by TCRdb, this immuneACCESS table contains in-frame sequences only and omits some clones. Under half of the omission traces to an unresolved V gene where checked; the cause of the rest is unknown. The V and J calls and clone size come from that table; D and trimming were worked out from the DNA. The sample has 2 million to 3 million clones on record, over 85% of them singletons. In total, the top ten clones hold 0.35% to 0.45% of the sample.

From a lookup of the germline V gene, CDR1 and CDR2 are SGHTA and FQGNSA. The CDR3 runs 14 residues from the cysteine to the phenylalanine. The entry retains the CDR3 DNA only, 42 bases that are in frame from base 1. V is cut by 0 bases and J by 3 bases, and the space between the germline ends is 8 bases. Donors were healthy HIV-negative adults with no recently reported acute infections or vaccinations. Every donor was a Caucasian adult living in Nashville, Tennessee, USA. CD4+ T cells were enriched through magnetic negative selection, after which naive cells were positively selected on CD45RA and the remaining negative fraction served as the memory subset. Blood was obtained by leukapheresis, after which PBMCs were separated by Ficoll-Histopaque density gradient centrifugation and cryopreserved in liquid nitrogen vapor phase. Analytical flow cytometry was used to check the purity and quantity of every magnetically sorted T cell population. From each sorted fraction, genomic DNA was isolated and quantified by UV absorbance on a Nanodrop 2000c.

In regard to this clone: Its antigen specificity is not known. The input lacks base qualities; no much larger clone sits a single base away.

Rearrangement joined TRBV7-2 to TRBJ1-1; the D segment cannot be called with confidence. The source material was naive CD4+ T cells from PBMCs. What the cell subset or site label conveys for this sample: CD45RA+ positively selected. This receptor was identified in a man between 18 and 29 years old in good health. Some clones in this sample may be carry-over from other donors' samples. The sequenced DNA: TGTGCCAGCAGCTTAGCAGGGTTGGACACTGAAGCTTTCTTT. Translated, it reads CASSLAGLDTEAFF.